Given below is one T cell receptor beta chain in context. There are 17 residues in the CDR3. Germline V lookup: CDR1 LGHNA, CDR2 YSLEER. V trimming: 1 base; J trimming: 4 bases; junction bases outside the gene matches: 6. The protocol was immunoSEQ multiplex PCR, while the TCRdb copy is restricted to in-frame clones and leaves out a portion. The profile shows 130,000 to 150,000 clones, roughly 94% of them singletons. The source of the sample is a study of control samples from healthy donors and cancer patients. The V and J genes are TRBV4-3 and TRBJ2-1; 11 bases match TRBD2. This TCR was sampled from a man aged 60 to 75 with colorectal cancer. The sample comprised PBMCs. The CDR3 spells CASSQVSGGANYNEQFF. Written as DNA, the CDR3 is TGCGCCAGCAGCCAAGTTAGCGGGGGGGCCAATTACAATGAGCAGTTCTTC.